The 4 T cell receptor beta chains reported below all come from one sample, sequenced in a study of monozygotic twins with inflammatory bowel disease. TCRdb re-called the 5' RACE reads and gives one entry per CDR3 protein, without DNA. The sample totals approximately 400,000 distinct CDR3 sequences; its top ten clones hold around 2.3%. Sequenced: blood. Receptors originate from a human donor with ulcerative colitis or Crohn's disease, or a healthy co-twin of an affected twin (not recorded which).

This chain links TRBV12-3 or TRBV12-4 with TRBJ2-1; TCRdb's assignment of TRBD1 cannot be checked, as there is no DNA. The CDR3 spans 18 residues. CDR3 amino acids: CASSPGQEGLRAYNEQFF.

The chain links TRBV20-1 to TRBJ2-7. Germline CDR1 and CDR2: DFQATT and SNEGSKA (reference sequence). This CDR3 has 11 residues. The CDR3 sequence is CSARQIYEQYF.

This chain joins TRBV29-1 and TRBJ2-7; TCRdb proposes TRBD2, but this gene call is untestable without DNA. CDR3 length equals 13 residues. The germline V gene has CDR1 SQVTM and CDR2 ANQGSEA. The CDR3 here is CSAGGGQTVEQYF.

This chain uses TRBV6-5 with TRBJ2-2. Germline V gene lookup returns CDR1 MNHEY and CDR2 SVGAGI. The CDR3 has 13 amino acids. CDR3 loop: CASSYGTAGELFF.